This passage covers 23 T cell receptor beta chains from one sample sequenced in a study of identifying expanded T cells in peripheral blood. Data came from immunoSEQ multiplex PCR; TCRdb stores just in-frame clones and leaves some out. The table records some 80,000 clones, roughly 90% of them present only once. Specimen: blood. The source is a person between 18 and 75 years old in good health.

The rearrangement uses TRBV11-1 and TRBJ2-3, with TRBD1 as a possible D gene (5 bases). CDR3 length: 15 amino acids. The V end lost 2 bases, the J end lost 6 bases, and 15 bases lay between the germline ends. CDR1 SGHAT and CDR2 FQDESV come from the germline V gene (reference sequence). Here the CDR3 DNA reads TGTGCCAGCAGCTTACCCAGAACAGGACGGGATACGCAGTATTTT. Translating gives CASSLPRTGRDTQYF.

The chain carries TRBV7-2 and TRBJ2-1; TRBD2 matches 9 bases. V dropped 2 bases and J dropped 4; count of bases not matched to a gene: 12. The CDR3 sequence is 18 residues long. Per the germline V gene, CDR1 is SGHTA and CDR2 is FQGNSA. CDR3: CASSLPRLAGGKYNEQFF. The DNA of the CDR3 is TGTGCCAGCAGCTTACCGCGGCTGGCGGGGGGGAAATACAATGAGCAGTTCTTC. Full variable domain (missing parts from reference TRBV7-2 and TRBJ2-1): GAGVSQSPSNKVTEKGKDVELRCDPISGHTALYWYRQSLGQGLEFLIYFQGNSAPDKSGLPSDRFSAERTGGSVSTLTIQRTQQEDSAVYLCASSLPRLAGGKYNEQFFGPGTRLTVL.

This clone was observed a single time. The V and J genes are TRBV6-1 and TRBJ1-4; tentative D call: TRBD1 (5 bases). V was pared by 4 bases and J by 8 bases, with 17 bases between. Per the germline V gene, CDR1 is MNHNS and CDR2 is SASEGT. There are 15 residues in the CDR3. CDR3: CASSVRGERNEKLFF. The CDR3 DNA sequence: TGTGCCAGCAGTGTCAGAGGGGAAAGGAACGAAAAACTGTTTTTT.

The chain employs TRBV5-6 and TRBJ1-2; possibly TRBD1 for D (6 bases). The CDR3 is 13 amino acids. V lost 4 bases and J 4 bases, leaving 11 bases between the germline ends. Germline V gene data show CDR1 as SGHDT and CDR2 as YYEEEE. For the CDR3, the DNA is TGTGCCAGCAGCAGGCAGGGGACCTATGGCTACACCTTC. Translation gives CASSRQGTYGYTF.

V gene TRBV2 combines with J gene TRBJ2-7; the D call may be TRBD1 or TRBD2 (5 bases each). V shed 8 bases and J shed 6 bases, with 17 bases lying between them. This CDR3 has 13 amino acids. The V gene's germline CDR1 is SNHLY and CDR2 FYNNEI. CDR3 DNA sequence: TGTGCCAGCCAGGGACGGTCGAGAGGCGAGCAGTACTTC. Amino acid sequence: CASQGRSRGEQYF.

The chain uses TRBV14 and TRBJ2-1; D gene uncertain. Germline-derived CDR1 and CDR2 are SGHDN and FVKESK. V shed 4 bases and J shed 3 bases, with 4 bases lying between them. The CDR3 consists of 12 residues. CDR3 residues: CASSPNYNEQFF. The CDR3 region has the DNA TGTGCCAGCAGCCCGAACTACAATGAGCAGTTCTTC.

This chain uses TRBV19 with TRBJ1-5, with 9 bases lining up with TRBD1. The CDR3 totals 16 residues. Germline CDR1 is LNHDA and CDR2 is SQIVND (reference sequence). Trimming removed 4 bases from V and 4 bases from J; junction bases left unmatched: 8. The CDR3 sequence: CASSSLGTGKNQPQHF. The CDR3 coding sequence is TGTGCCAGTAGTAGTCTAGGGACAGGGAAGAATCAGCCCCAGCATTTT.

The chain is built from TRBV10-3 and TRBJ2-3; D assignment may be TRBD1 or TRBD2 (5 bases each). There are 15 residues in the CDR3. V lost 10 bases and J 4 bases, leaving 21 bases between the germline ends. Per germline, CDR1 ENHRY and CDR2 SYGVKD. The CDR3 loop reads CATGAGTLEADTQYF. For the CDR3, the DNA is TGTGCCACCGGAGCCGGGACCTTGGAGGCAGATACGCAGTATTTT.

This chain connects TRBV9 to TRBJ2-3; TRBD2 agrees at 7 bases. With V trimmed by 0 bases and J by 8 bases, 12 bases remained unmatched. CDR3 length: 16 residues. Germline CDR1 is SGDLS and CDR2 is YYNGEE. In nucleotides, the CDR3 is TGTGCCAGCAGCGTAGTGGGGCTAGCGGACGGAGGTACGCAGTATTTT. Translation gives CASSVVGLADGGTQYF.

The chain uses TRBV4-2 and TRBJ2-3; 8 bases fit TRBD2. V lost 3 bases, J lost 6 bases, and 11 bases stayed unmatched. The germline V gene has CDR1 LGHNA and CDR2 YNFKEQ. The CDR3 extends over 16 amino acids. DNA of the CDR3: TGTGCCAGCAGCCAGTCCACTAGCGGCCGACGGGATACGCAGTATTTT. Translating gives CASSQSTSGRRDTQYF.

The CDR3 is CASSHGVNPGEQFF. The DNA for the CDR3 is TGCGCCAGCAGCCACGGGGTAAATCCGGGAGAGCAGTTCTTC. The V gene is TRBV4-1, the J gene TRBJ2-1; weak D call: TRBD2 (5 bases). Trimming took 3 bases from V and 10 from J, leaving 16 bases between them. There are 14 residues in the CDR3. CDR1 is MGHRA and CDR2 is YSYEKL in the germline V gene.

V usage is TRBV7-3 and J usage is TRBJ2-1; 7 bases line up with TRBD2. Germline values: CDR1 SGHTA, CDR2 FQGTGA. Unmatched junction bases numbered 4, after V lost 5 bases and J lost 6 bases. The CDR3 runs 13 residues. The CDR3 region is CASSLTSSNEQFF. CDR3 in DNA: TGTGCCAGCAGCCTGACTAGCTCCAATGAGCAGTTCTTC.

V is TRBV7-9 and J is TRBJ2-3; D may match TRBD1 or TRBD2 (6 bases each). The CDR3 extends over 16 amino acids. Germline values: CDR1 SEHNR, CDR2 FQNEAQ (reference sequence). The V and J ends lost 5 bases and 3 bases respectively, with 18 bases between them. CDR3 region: CASSPVGGLRTDTQYF. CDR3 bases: TGTGCCAGCAGCCCGGTGGGGGGCTTGAGAACAGATACGCAGTATTTT.

The CDR3 DNA reads TGTGCCAGCCGCCTCCGGACCCTAGGCACAGATACGCAGTATTTT. Encoded protein: CASRLRTLGTDTQYF. The rearrangement joins TRBV6-6 to TRBJ2-3; D remains ambiguous. V was clipped by 8 bases and J by 1 base, with 16 bases between them. Germline CDR1 is MNHNY and CDR2 is SVGAGI (reference sequence). The CDR3 contains 15 residues.

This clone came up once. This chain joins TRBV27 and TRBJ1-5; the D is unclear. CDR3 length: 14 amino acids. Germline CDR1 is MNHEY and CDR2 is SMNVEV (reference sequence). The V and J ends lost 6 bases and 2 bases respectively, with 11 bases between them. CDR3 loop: CASSSDRGNQPQHF. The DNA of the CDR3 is TGTGCCAGCAGCTCTGACCGGGGCAATCAGCCCCAGCATTTT.

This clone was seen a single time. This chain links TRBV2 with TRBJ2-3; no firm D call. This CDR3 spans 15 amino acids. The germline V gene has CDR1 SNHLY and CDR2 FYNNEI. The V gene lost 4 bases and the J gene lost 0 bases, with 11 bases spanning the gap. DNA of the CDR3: TGTGCCAGCAGTGGTCGCTTCTCTAGCACAGATACGCAGTATTTT. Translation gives CASSGRFSSTDTQYF.

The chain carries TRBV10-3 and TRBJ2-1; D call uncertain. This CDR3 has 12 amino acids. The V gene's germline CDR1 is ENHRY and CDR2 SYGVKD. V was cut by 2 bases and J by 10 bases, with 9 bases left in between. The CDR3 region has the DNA TGTGCCATCAGTGAGGGACCCAGGGAGCAGTTCTTC. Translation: CAISEGPREQFF.

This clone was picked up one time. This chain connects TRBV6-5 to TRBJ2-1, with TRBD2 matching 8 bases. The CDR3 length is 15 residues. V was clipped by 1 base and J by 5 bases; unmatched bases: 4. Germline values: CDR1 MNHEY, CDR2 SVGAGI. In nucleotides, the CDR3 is TGTGCCAGCAGTTACTTTGCGGGAGGCAACAATGAGCAGTTCTTC. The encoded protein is CASSYFAGGNNEQFF.

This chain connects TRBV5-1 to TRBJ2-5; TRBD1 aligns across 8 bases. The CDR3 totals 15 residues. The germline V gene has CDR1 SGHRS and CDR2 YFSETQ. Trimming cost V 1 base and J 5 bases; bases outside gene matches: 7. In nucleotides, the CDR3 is TGCGCCAGCAGCTTGTCGACAGGGGTGAGGGAGACCCAGTACTTC. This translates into CASSLSTGVRETQYF.

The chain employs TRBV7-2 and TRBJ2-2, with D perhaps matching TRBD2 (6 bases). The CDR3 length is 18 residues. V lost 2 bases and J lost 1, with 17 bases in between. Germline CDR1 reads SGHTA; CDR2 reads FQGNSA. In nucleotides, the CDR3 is TGTGCCAGCAGCTTACGTAGCGGCTTAAGAAAGAACACCGGGGAGCTGTTTTTT. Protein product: CASSLRSGLRKNTGELFF.

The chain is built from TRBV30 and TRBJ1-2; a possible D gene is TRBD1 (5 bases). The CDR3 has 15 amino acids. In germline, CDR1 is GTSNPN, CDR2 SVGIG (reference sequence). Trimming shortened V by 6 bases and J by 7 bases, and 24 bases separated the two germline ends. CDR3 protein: CACYATEGRGAGYTF. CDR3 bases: TGTGCCTGCTACGCGACCGAGGGGCGGGGTGCTGGCTACACCTTC.

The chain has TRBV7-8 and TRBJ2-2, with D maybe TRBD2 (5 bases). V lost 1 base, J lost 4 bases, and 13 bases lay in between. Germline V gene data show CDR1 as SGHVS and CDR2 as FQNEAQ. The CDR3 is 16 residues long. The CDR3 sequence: CASSLGSEGTTGELFF. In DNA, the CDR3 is TGTGCCAGCAGCTTAGGATCTGAGGGAACCACCGGGGAGCTGTTTTTT. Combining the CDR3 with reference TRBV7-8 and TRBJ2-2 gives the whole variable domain GAGVSQSPRYKVAKRGQDVALRCDPISGHVSLFWYQQALGQGPEFLTYFQNEAQLDKSGLPSDRFFAERPEGSVSTLKIQRTQQEDSAVYLCASSLGSEGTTGELFFGEGSRLTVL.

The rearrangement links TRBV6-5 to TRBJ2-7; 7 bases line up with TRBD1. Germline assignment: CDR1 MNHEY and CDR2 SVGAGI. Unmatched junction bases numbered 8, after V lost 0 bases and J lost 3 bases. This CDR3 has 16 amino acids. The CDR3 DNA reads TGTGCCAGCAGTTACTCGTGGGGACAGAGGCGCTACGAGCAGTACTTC. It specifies CASSYSWGQRRYEQYF.